The 25 T cell receptor beta chains reported below all come from one sample, sequenced in a study of tumor-infiltrating lymphocytes in primary liver carcinoma. The researchers obtained blood RNA from unsorted whole blood and also extracted germline DNA. The researchers produced TCR beta cDNA from around 500 ng total RNA with a constant-region primer. Researchers made the TCR beta libraries by running three nested multiplex PCR rounds with slightly modified ARM-PCR. A C-beta reverse primer was combined with TRBV1-TRBV30 forward primers in the first two PCR rounds, and each round had ten to eleven cycles. TCRdb reprocessed the multiplex PCR reads with MiXCR, giving one entry per CDR3 protein. This table has fewer than 350,000 distinct CDR3 sequences, less than 75% appearing once. The material sequenced was peripheral blood. Source of these receptors: a man in his forties with primary liver carcinoma and hepatitis B virus infection.

Regarding this clonotype: Its ends do not fully match the called genes, so a read error is possible. V gene TRBV11-2 combines with J gene TRBJ1-1, with no clear D. The germline V gene has CDR1 SGHAT and CDR2 FQNNGV. CDR3 length: 14 amino acids. CDR3 bases: TGTGCCGGCAGCTTGCTCAGAATGAACACTGAAGCTTTCTTT. Amino acid sequence: CAGSLLRMNTEAFF.

The chain recombines TRBV20-1 with TRBJ2-7; 13 bases align to TRBD2. The germline gives CDR1 DFQATT, CDR2 SNEGSKA (reference sequence). J gave up 6 bases and V 5 bases, and 7 bases lay outside the gene matches. CDR3 length: 14 residues. CDR3 DNA: TGCAGTGCTCACCGACTAGCGGGAGGAGGCGAGCAGTACTTC. This sequence encodes CSAHRLAGGGEQYF.

For the CDR3, the DNA is TGTGCCAGCAGCCTACTACCAGGAGACAGTTGGAACACTGAAGCTTTCTTT. Amino acids: CASSLLPGDSWNTEAFF. The chain uses TRBV4-2 and TRBJ1-1; D is perhaps TRBD1 (5 bases). The length of the CDR3 is 17 residues. CDR1 and CDR2 from the germline V gene are LGHNA and YNFKEQ. Trimming stripped 4 bases from V and 1 base from J, with 19 bases between.

This clonotype was recorded a few times. This may be a read error: a much more frequent sequence differs by one nucleotide. J is TRBJ1-4 and V is TRBV12-3 or TRBV12-4; D call uncertain. The CDR3 contains 13 residues. The CDR3 DNA sequence: TGTGCCAGCAGTTTATCCCCAAATGAAAACCTGTTTTTT. Translated: CASSLSPNENLFF.

Notes on this clonotype: The conserved closing phenylalanine or tryptophan is absent in this CDR3, likely reflecting a read error. The chain joins TRBV5-4 to TRBJ2-5; either TRBD1 or TRBD2 may fit D (5 bases each). Germline V lookup: CDR1 SGHNT, CDR2 YYREEE (reference sequence). Trimming took 1 base from V and 5 from J, leaving 9 bases between them. The CDR3 spans 13 residues. The CDR3 DNA follows: TGTGCCAGCAGCTTGACAGGAGGCGAGACCCAGTACCTC. This encodes CASSLTGGETQYL.

This clonotype was observed a handful of times. A read error may explain this, as a much larger clone is one base away. The V gene is TRBV5-6, the J gene TRBJ2-3; D gene unclear. The germline V gene encodes CDR1 SGHDT and CDR2 YYEEEE. The V end was cut by 6 bases, the J end by 3 bases, with 11 bases between. This CDR3 has 13 residues. CDR3 amino acids: CASNYDETDTQYF. For the CDR3, the DNA is TGTGCCAGCAACTACGACGAGACAGATACGCAGTATTTT.

This clonotype was counted many times. This sequence joins TRBV6-1 and TRBJ1-2, with D maybe TRBD1 (6 bases). Germline CDR1 reads MNHNS; CDR2 reads SASEGT. V was clipped by 6 bases and J by 4 bases, with 21 bases between them. The CDR3 spans 16 residues. The CDR3 coding sequence is TGTGCCAGCAGCCCGCCCCGGGACACCTTACCCTATGGCTACACCTTC. Protein sequence: CASSPPRDTLPYGYTF.

In its sample, this clonotype was seen a few times. Since the CDR3 does not end with the conserved phenylalanine or tryptophan, this likely comes from a read error. The rearrangement links TRBV7-9 to TRBJ2-5; D could derive from TRBD1 or TRBD2 (5 bases each). V was shortened by 5 bases and J by 9 bases, with 19 bases between the two germline ends. Germline V gene data show CDR1 as SEHNR and CDR2 as FQNEAQ (reference sequence). The CDR3 is 14 residues long. The CDR3 region has the DNA TGTGCCAGCAGCCCGGGACGTGGCTTCGGGGCCCAGTACCTC. Translating gives CASSPGRGFGAQYL.

In the case of this clonotype: One end of the junction does not line up with germline, which may come from a read error. The rearrangement links TRBV11-2 to TRBJ2-3; D is uncertain. Germline CDR1 and CDR2: SGHAT and FQNNGV. This CDR3 is built from 14 residues. CDR3: CVSSSLVGTDTQYF. CDR3 DNA sequence: TGTGTCAGCAGCTCCTTAGTGGGCACAGATACGCAATATTTT.

This clonotype occurred once. The chain combines TRBV30 with TRBJ2-3; 7 bases fit TRBD2. The CDR3 is 16 residues long. The junction had 12 bases not matched to a gene; V was cut back by 2 bases and J by 4 bases. The V gene's germline CDR1 is GTSNPN and CDR2 SVGIG (reference sequence). The CDR3, as DNA: TGTGCCTGGAGTCCAGAGGGGACTATCGGAGCAGATACGCAGTATTTT. Translating it yields CAWSPEGTIGADTQYF.

This clonotype was observed a single time. One junction end disagrees with the germline gene, perhaps due to a read error. The V call is TRBV11-2, the J call TRBJ1-5, with D unresolved. The V gene's germline CDR1 is SGHAT and CDR2 FQNNGV. The CDR3 sequence is 15 residues long. The CDR3 sequence is CASGLGSRPSEPQHF. The CDR3 bases are TGTGCCAGCGGCTTGGGTAGTCGGCCTTCGGAACCTCAGCATTTT.

Comment on this clonotype: Since a much larger clone is just one base distant, this may be a read error. The chain's CDR3 is CASSEPGLIDEQFF. For the CDR3, the DNA is TGTGCCAGCAGTGAACCGGGACTAATAGATGAGCAGTTCTTC. The gene calls are TRBV6-1 and TRBJ2-1, with TRBD2 matching over 7 bases. The length of the CDR3 is 14 residues. J lost 8 bases, V lost 2 bases, and 6 bases had no gene match. Germline assignment: CDR1 MNHNS and CDR2 SASEGT.

On this clonotype: With a much larger clone just one base away, this may be a read error. Written as DNA, the CDR3 is TGTGCCAGCAGCCCCTCTACTAGCGGGAGCTTCGGGCAGTACTTC. Protein: CASSPSTSGSFGQYF. V usage is TRBV12-3 or TRBV12-4 and J usage is TRBJ2-7; 11 bases line up with TRBD2. Trimming took 6 bases from V and 9 from J; bases not matched to a gene: 13. The CDR3 has 15 amino acids.

Details on this clonotype: Lacking the conserved final phenylalanine or tryptophan, this CDR3 likely reflects a read error. The chain is built from TRBV5-1 and TRBJ2-2; D is unclear. The CDR3 has 13 residues. Looked up from germline, CDR1 is SGHRS and CDR2 is YFSETQ. The CDR3 protein is CASTPLSGGELFV. The CDR3 DNA sequence: TGTGCCAGCACTCCCCTTTCCGGAGGGGAGCTGTTTGTT.

The rearrangement links TRBV24-1 to TRBJ2-5; the D gene is possibly TRBD2 (6 bases). CDR3 length: 13 residues. Germline CDR1 reads KGHDR; CDR2 reads SFDVKD. Trimming removed 5 bases from V and 7 bases from J, with 13 bases in between. As DNA, the CDR3 is TGTGCCACCAGTGGTTCCGTGGGGGGGACCCAGTACTTC. Its translation: CATSGSVGGTQYF.

This clonotype occurred a few times. The junction departs from the called germline gene at one end, perhaps through a read error. This chain connects TRBV14 to TRBJ2-7; D may correspond to TRBD1 or TRBD2 (5 bases each). This CDR3 has 14 residues. The germline gives CDR1 SGHDN, CDR2 FVKESK. Here the CDR3 reads CAGSPLSGPYEQYF. CDR3 nucleotide sequence: TGTGCCGGCAGCCCGCTTTCGGGACCCTACGAGCAGTACTTC.

Worth noting for this clonotype: This likely comes from a read error, as the CDR3 has no conserved phenylalanine or tryptophan at its end. The chain is built from TRBV7-8 and TRBJ2-7, with D possibly TRBD2 on 6 matching bases. CDR1 and CDR2 (germline): SGHVS, FQNEAQ. V was shortened by 3 bases and J by 6 bases, with 21 bases between the two germline ends. This CDR3 comprises 16 residues. The CDR3 loop reads CASSLPGLTHPSEQYL. CDR3 coding DNA: TGTGCCAGCAGCTTGCCCGGACTAACTCACCCTTCCGAGCAGTACCTC.

About this clonotype itself: A much larger clone lies one base from this, so it may be a read error. J is TRBJ2-1 and V is TRBV14; possibly TRBD1 or TRBD2 for D (6 bases each). The CDR3 consists of 14 residues. CDR1 and CDR2 from the germline V gene are SGHDN and FVKESK. Deletions cut 0 bases from V and 9 bases from J, with 12 bases between. CDR3 residues: CASSQDWRGSEQFF. The CDR3, as DNA: TGTGCCAGCAGCCAAGATTGGAGGGGGAGTGAGCAGTTCTTC.

The sample holds many counts of this clonotype. This chain joins TRBV29-1 and TRBJ2-5; TRBD1 agrees at 7 bases. The CDR3 length is 15 residues. Trimming cost V 6 bases and J 4 bases; bases outside gene matches: 14. Looked up from germline, CDR1 is SQVTM and CDR2 is ANQGSEA. The CDR3 nucleotides read TGCAGCGTGGGGAAGACAGGGTTGAGGGGAGAGACCCAGTACTTC. Translated, it gives CSVGKTGLRGETQYF.

For this clonotype: A read error is possible here, since a much larger clone lies one base away. This chain links TRBV14 with TRBJ2-7; D tentatively reads TRBD1 or TRBD2 (6 bases each). The germline CDR1 and CDR2 sequences are SGHDN and FVKESK. Trimming removed 4 bases at V and 9 bases at J, with 22 bases between. There are 15 residues in the CDR3. The CDR3 loop is CASSRSGALLGGQYF. The CDR3 bases are TGTGCCAGCAGCCGCTCGGGGGCCCTCCTGGGAGGGCAGTACTTC.

Remarks on this clonotype: This could be a read error, since a much larger clone is one nucleotide away. The V and J genes are TRBV5-5 and TRBJ2-1, with D perhaps TRBD1 or TRBD2 (6 bases each). The CDR3 totals 14 residues. Germline V gives CDR1 SGHKS, CDR2 YYEKEE (reference sequence). Trimming removed 4 bases at V and 9 bases at J, with 17 bases between. CDR3 in amino acids: CASSRGTADSEQFF. Written as DNA, the CDR3 is TGTGCCAGCAGCAGGGGGACTGCAGACAGTGAGCAGTTCTTC.

In regard to this clonotype: Because it lacks the conserved phenylalanine or tryptophan at the end, this CDR3 is likely a read error. This chain uses TRBV11-1 with TRBJ1-6; D may be TRBD1 (5 bases). Germline assignment: CDR1 SGHAT and CDR2 FQDESV (reference sequence). The CDR3 runs 13 residues. Trimming left V 6 bases short and J 10 bases short, with 13 bases between. CDR3 DNA sequence: TGTGCCAGCAGGCGGACACTGGTCTCACCCCTCCACTCT. It is translated as CASRRTLVSPLHS.

This clonotype was recorded many times. CDR3 DNA: TGCAGCGCAGCGGTTGGGAGGAGCTCCTACAATGAGCAGTTCTTC. Its protein is CSAAVGRSSYNEQFF. The chain combines TRBV29-1 with TRBJ2-1; weak D call: TRBD2 (6 bases). Trimming stripped 7 bases from V and 0 bases from J, with 16 bases between. The V gene's germline CDR1 is SQVTM and CDR2 ANQGSEA. The length of the CDR3 is 15 residues.

This clonotype was seen more than once but under ten times. A much larger clone is a single base away; this may be a read error. The chain links TRBV29-1 to TRBJ1-2; 7 positions agree with TRBD1. CDR1 is SQVTM and CDR2 is ANQGSEA in the germline V gene. This CDR3 is built from 13 residues. V was pared by 8 bases and J by 2 bases, with 8 bases of the junction left unmatched. CDR3 in amino acids: CSTCPTGNYGYTF. CDR3 coding DNA: TGCAGCACCTGCCCGACAGGGAACTATGGCTACACCTTC.

The genes are TRBV5-8 and TRBJ2-1; D tentatively reads TRBD1 or TRBD2 (5 bases each). This CDR3 is 15 amino acids long. Germline V gene lookup returns CDR1 SGHTS and CDR2 YDEGEE. The V gene lost 2 bases and the J gene lost 0 bases, with 9 bases spanning the gap. The CDR3 DNA is TGTGCCAGCAGCTTAGAGGGGCGCTCCTACAATGAGCAGTTCTTC. It codes for CASSLEGRSYNEQFF. Drawing the rest from reference TRBV5-8 and TRBJ2-1, the complete variable domain is EAGVTQSPTHLIKTRGQQATLRCSPISGHTSVYWYQQALGLGLQFLLWYDEGEERNRGNFPPRFSGRQFPNYSSELNVNALELEDSALYLCASSLEGRSYNEQFFGPGTRLTVL.